The rows below give T cell receptor beta chains drawn from one sample of a study of blood T cell repertoires in COVID-19. Libraries were prepared by immunoSEQ multiplex PCR; TCRdb keeps only in-frame clonotypes and omits some of them. Of about 140,000 clones in the sample, around three quarters were seen once. The sample comprised peripheral blood. These receptors were collected from a man older than 75 with acute or convalescent COVID-19. CDR3s leave out the opening cysteine and the closing phenylalanine or tryptophan.

V,J,CDR3
TRBV27,TRBJ2-3,ASSLEGGPNTQY
TRBV30,TRBJ2-2,AWRDRVGVTGELF
TRBV28,TRBJ1-4,ASSSGDEKLF
TRBV11-1,TRBJ1-2,ASSSGRDNYGYT
TRBV28,TRBJ1-2,ASSLPGQNYGYT
TRBV6-2/TRBV6-3,TRBJ1-6,ASSPRQAINSPLH
TRBV25-1,TRBJ1-5,ASSETDRVGNQPQH
TRBV28,TRBJ2-6,ASSFRGAGANVLT
TRBV5-1,TRBJ2-1,ASSLPSNEQF
TRBV28,TRBJ1-3,ARTVPHGQGPGNTIY
TRBV30,TRBJ2-7,AWNTDREQY
TRBV2,TRBJ1-1,ASSIQGRGTEAF
TRBV5-8,TRBJ1-3,ASSLEGTPDSGNTIY
TRBV10-3,TRBJ2-3,AISPRQGQTDTQY
TRBV30,TRBJ1-2,AWTLNRGRGYGYT
TRBV27,TRBJ2-7,ASSPGQGDEQY
TRBV27,TRBJ1-6,ASSLRQNNSPLH
TRBV7-9,TRBJ1-5,ASSLTGGSNQPQH
TRBV12-5,TRBJ2-2,ASAPPGGRGSGELF
TRBV29-1,TRBJ2-5,SVDLAWETQY
TRBV28,TRBJ2-4,ASSFNVGAGAKNIQY
TRBV2,TRBJ1-4,ASSVGQGAVNEKLF
TRBV30,TRBJ1-2,AWSTGLRDGYT
TRBV7-3,TRBJ1-4,ATSRTVGEKLF
TRBV6-2/TRBV6-3,TRBJ2-1,ASSYPRGKEQF
TRBV6-5,TRBJ2-1,ASRLPLAGDNEQF
TRBV7-9,TRBJ1-4,ASARDTGNEKLF
TRBV19,TRBJ1-6,ASITQGGPLH
TRBV9,TRBJ2-2,ASSPRQGTSGELF
TRBV7-2,TRBJ1-6,ASSFGDRNSPLH
TRBV18,TRBJ2-7,ASSPTPIDEQY
TRBV28,TRBJ1-5,ATRKGQYSNQPQH
TRBV29-1,TRBJ1-1,SGLTGIKAF
TRBV7-8,TRBJ1-1,ASSVGGSTEAF
TRBV9,TRBJ2-7,ASSPAGTGAHEQY
TRBV7-3,TRBJ1-1,ASSLNPGTGPTEAF
TRBV19,TRBJ2-7,ASSVRVVGPYEQY
TRBV3-1/TRBV3-2,TRBJ2-7,ASSQVAGEEQY
TRBV5-4,TRBJ2-7,ASSLGFVAGAPSEQY
TRBV5-1,TRBJ1-6,ASSPSGGRNSPLH
TRBV19,TRBJ1-5,ASARGLSQPQH
TRBV9,TRBJ2-1,ASSVAVQGEQF
TRBV5-3,TRBJ2-4,ARSSPRLAKNIQY
TRBV5-8,TRBJ1-5,ASSWGDQPQH
TRBV27,TRBJ1-4,ASSQRANEKLF
TRBV3-1/TRBV3-2,TRBJ2-5,ASSQEGGTQY
TRBV20-1,TRBJ1-5,SASAGQGRNQPQH
TRBV4-3,TRBJ1-2,ASSQEATGNYGYT
TRBV11-1,TRBJ1-4,ASTPGRRKTNEKLF
TRBV28,TRBJ2-7,ASSFGLAGLSYEQY
TRBV4-3,TRBJ2-7,ASSQETGGYEQY
TRBV2,TRBJ1-5,ASSVDSNQPQH
TRBV24-1,TRBJ2-3,ATSDLAFGGTDTQY
TRBV4-3,TRBJ2-1,ASSQDLAGSTYNEQF
TRBV5-1,TRBJ2-3,ASSLGLAGAYTDTQY